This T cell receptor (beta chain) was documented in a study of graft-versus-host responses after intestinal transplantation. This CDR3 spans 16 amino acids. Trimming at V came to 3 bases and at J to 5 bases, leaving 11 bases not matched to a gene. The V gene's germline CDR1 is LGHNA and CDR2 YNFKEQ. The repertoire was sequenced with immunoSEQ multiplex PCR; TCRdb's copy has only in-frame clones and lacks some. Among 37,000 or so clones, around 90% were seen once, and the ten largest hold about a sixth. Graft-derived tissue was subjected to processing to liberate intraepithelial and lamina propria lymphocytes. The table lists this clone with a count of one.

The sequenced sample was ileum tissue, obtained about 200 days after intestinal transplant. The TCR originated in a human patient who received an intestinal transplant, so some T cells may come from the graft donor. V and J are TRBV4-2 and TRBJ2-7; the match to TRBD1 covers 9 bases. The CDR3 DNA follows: TGTGCCAGCAGCCAGGAGGGGACAGGGATCACCCACGAGCAGTACTTC. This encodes CASSQEGTGITHEQYF.